This T cell receptor (beta chain) was profiled in a study of T cell responses to AZD1222 COVID-19 vaccine. Study observations and caveats: Donor demographics were predominantly white British with a female majority; clonal diversity may be underestimated. Only after the peak T cell response were repertoires sampled. The span of vaccine-associated CD4 TCRs extended across spike, with dominance at 160-218 and 743-854.

The method was immunoSEQ multiplex PCR; TCRdb's version includes in-frame clones alone and lacks a portion of them. Of about 140,000 clones listed, around 90% are singletons. This CDR3 has 13 residues. Germline V gives CDR1 SGHAT, CDR2 FQDESV (reference sequence). The V end was cut by 5 bases, the J end by 5 bases, with 7 bases between. In regard to this clone: What it binds is not known.

V is TRBV11-1 and J is TRBJ1-6; D uncertain. Source: peripheral blood, taken on day 0 of AZD1222 vaccination. The receptor was isolated from an adult in good health. The CDR3 reads CASSPGNNSPLHF. CDR3 in DNA: TGTGCCAGCAGCCCAGGAAATAATTCACCCCTCCACTTT.